This T cell receptor beta chain is drawn from a study of blood T cell repertoires in COVID-19. Study in general: Acute and convalescent COVID-19 specimens originated in the United States, Italy and Spain. The cDNA or gDNA used as material had been derived from T cells, B-cell-depleted T cells, or PBMCs.

This clone was seen just once. Authors' methods: Counts of nucleated cells, estimated from reference gene primer amplification, were obtained. The method was immunoSEQ multiplex PCR; TCRdb's version includes in-frame clones alone and lacks a portion of them. V, J and clone size derive from that table, while D and trimming were established from the DNA sequence. This table holds about 140,000 clones, around 83% found once. The clonotype originates from a human donor with acute or convalescent COVID-19. The donor label of this sample is uncertain. Sequencing was done on a sample of peripheral blood.

The CDR3 nucleotides read TGTGCCAGCAGTGATACCCGACAGGGCATAGACACAGATACGCAGTATTTT. This translates into CASSDTRQGIDTDTQYF. The chain carries TRBV2 and TRBJ2-3; 7 bases fit TRBD1. The germline V gene has CDR1 SNHLY and CDR2 FYNNEI. Germline trimming cut 3 bases from V and 2 bases from J; bases unmatched to any gene: 11. The CDR3 spans 17 residues.